This paragraph reports one T cell receptor (beta chain). The PCR was carried out with 60 Vbeta primers and 13 Jbeta primers. Using immunoSEQ multiplex PCR, the repertoire was profiled, and TCRdb retains in-frame clones only, with some absent. The sample consists of under 200,000 clones, about 80% of them appearing once. Trimming took 5 bases from V and 8 from J, leaving 10 bases between them. This CDR3 is 13 amino acids long. Germline-derived CDR1 and CDR2 are SGHAT and FQNNGV. This record comes from a study of cytomegalovirus exposure and HLA in healthy donors. The clonotype comes from a man between 40 and 49 years old in good health and CMV-seronegative. The chain couples TRBV11-2 to TRBJ1-6, with D hard to call. Sequencing was done on a sample of PBMCs. DNA for the CDR3: TGTGCCAGCAGCCAGGCCGGCTATTCACCCCTCCACTTT. This codes for CASSQAGYSPLHF.